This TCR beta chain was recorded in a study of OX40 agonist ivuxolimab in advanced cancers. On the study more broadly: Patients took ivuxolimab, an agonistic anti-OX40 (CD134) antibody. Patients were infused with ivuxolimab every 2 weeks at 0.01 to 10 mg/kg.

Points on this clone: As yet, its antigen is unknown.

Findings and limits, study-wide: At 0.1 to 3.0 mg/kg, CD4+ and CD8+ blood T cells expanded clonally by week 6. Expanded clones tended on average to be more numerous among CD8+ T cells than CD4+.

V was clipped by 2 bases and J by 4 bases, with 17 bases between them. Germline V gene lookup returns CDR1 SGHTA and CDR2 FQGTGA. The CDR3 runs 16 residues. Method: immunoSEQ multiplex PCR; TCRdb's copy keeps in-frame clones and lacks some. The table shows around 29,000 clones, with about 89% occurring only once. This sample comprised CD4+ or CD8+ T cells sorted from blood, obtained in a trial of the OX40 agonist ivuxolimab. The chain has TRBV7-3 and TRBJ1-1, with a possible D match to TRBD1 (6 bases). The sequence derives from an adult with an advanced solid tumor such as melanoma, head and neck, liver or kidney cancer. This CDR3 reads CASSLWAGAGVTEAFF. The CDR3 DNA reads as TGTGCCAGCAGCTTATGGGCAGGGGCTGGGGTCACTGAAGCTTTCTTT.